Included here is one T cell receptor beta chain sequence, with context. The antigen is not known. CDR1 and CDR2 (germline): LNHDA, SQIVND (reference sequence). The CDR3 loop spans 15 amino acids. V lost 3 bases to trimming and J lost 8 bases; unmatched junction nucleotides: 11. TCRdb's table, derived via immunoSEQ multiplex PCR, lists solely in-frame clones and lacks some. The sample comprises some 17,000 clones, approximately 80% of which are singletons, and 15% to 20% rests with the top ten. This specimen belongs to a study of graft-versus-host responses after intestinal transplantation. About the research overall: Each of the recipients got a multivisceral, liver-intestinal, or isolated intestinal transplant. Among the recipients, all got anti-thymocyte globulin induction and then tacrolimus and steroids for 3 to 4 years. Findings and limits, study-wide: Elevated graft-versus-host to host-versus-graft clonal ratios in allografts were recorded for patients with graft-donor T cell macrochimerism. The authors found GvH clones in recipient marrow, some appearing first in ileum or blood.

Graft samples were processed, releasing intraepithelial and lamina propria lymphocytes. This receptor was obtained from a human patient who received an intestinal transplant, so some T cells may come from the graft donor. The gene calls are TRBV19 and TRBJ1-2; TRBD1 matches 8 bases. The specimen comprised ileum tissue, sampled approximately 110 days after intestinal transplant. In DNA, the CDR3 is TGTGCCAGTAGTATCGCCTGGGACAGGACTTGGGGCTACACCTTC. Residues: CASSIAWDRTWGYTF.